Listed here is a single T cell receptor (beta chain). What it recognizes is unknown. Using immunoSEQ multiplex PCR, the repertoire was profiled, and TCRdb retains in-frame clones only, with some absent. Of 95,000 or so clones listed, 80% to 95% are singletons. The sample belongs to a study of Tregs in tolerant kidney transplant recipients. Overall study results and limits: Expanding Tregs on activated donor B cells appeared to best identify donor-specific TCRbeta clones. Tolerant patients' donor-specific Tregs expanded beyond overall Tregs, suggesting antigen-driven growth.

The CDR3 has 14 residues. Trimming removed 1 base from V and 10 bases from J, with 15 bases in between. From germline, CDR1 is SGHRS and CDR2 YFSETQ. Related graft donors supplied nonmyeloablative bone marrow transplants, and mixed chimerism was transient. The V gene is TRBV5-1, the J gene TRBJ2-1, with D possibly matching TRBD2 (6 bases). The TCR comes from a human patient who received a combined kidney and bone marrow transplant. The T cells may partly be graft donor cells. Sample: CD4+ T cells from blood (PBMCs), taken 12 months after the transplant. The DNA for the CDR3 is TGCGCCAGCAGCTTGTCACCAGGTGGGGGGGAGCAGTTCTTC. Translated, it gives CASSLSPGGGEQFF.